This is a list of T cell receptor beta chains from one sample in a study of CD8 T cells in ankylosing spondylitis. TCRdb analysed the 5' RACE reads with MiXCR anew, one entry per CDR3 protein. The sample has 200,000 to 250,000 distinct CDR3 sequences; under 12% are singletons. The specimen sequenced was blood, either unsorted or a sorted T cell fraction (not recorded which). The receptor source for this set is a male donor with ankylosing spondylitis or in good health (not recorded which). CDR3s include the opening cysteine and the closing phenylalanine or tryptophan. Part of the rows lack a size; the others show once, few, many or a class for expanded clones.

size: .; V: TRBV6-1; J: TRBJ2-2; CDR3: CASSDGVRISGELFF
size: many; V: TRBV20-1; J: TRBJ1-3; CDR3: CSARDPGSSDTIYF
size: .; V: TRBV3-1; J: TRBJ2-7; CDR3: CASSLQAFSYEQYF
size: once; V: TRBV12-3/TRBV12-4; J: TRBJ2-7; CDR3: CASSLETGFSYEQYF
size: many; V: TRBV29-1; J: TRBJ2-5; CDR3: CSVNLNGQTQYF
size: few; V: TRBV6-5; J: TRBJ1-1; CDR3: CASSYEAVNTEAFF
size: many; V: TRBV7-6; J: TRBJ2-1; CDR3: CASSLSRLAGYNEQFF
size: .; V: TRBV27; J: TRBJ2-5; CDR3: CASRRSSRGRQETQYF
size: .; V: TRBV3-1; J: TRBJ2-7; CDR3: CASSQVNFYEQYF
size: many; V: TRBV7-9; J: TRBJ2-5; CDR3: CASSLALASGVRETQYF
size: many; V: TRBV4-2; J: TRBJ2-3; CDR3: CASSQDDTDTQYF
size: .; V: TRBV25-1; J: TRBJ2-1; CDR3: CASTRTGNNEQFF
size: .; V: TRBV7-8; J: TRBJ2-7; CDR3: CASGGGVVYEQYF
size: many; V: TRBV12-3/TRBV12-4; J: TRBJ1-5; CDR3: CASSIMDRYQPQHF
size: few; V: TRBV20-1; J: TRBJ2-7; CDR3: CSEPGQGNEQYF
size: .; V: TRBV21-1; J: TRBJ2-3; CDR3: CASSKVGTDTQYF
size: many; V: TRBV29-1; J: TRBJ2-7; CDR3: CSVEGTGYEQYF
size: many; V: TRBV20-1; J: TRBJ2-3; CDR3: CSASPGGTDTQYF
size: many; V: TRBV5-1; J: TRBJ1-1; CDR3: CASSLFISGETEAFF
size: many; V: TRBV5-1; J: TRBJ1-5; CDR3: CASSFTSDQPQHF
size: few; V: TRBV9; J: TRBJ2-7; CDR3: CASSVESQGPGEQYF
size: .; V: TRBV7-6; J: TRBJ2-1; CDR3: CASSLIAGGSLGSYNEQFF
size: many; V: TRBV28; J: TRBJ2-5; CDR3: CASSLSTSGGKTQYF
size: many; V: TRBV7-9; J: TRBJ2-1; CDR3: CASSPRGGSSYNEQFF
size: many; V: TRBV12-3/TRBV12-4; J: TRBJ2-7; CDR3: CARGTSGVSLQQYF
size: .; V: TRBV7-2; J: TRBJ2-2; CDR3: CASSQDPWELFF
size: .; V: TRBV2; J: TRBJ1-1; CDR3: CASSERRPNTEAFF
size: .; V: TRBV12-3/TRBV12-4; J: TRBJ1-1; CDR3: CASSLTTGTSTPGLTEAFF
size: few; V: TRBV7-8; J: TRBJ1-4; CDR3: CASSTGTYSAGEKLFF
size: .; V: TRBV7-2; J: TRBJ2-1; CDR3: CASSIGGHNEQFF
size: .; V: TRBV7-9; J: TRBJ2-7; CDR3: CASSVKLLARYEQYF
size: many; V: TRBV7-9; J: TRBJ1-1; CDR3: CASSLMQGEAFF
size: .; V: TRBV3-1; J: TRBJ1-6; CDR3: CASSPQGFNSPLHF
size: .; V: TRBV6-1; J: TRBJ2-1; CDR3: CASSPGLAGGQLEQFF
size: .; V: TRBV20-1; J: TRBJ2-1; CDR3: CSARDARGTPTNEQFF
size: many; V: TRBV28; J: TRBJ1-2; CDR3: CASTRDPEDYGYTF
size: many; V: TRBV20-1; J: TRBJ2-3; CDR3: CSARDLRTDTDTQYF
size: many; V: TRBV5-8; J: TRBJ2-1; CDR3: CASSPQGHNEQFF
size: many; V: TRBV7-6; J: TRBJ2-2; CDR3: CASSQTRQHTGELFF
size: .; V: TRBV10-3; J: TRBJ2-5; CDR3: CAIGGDQETQYF
size: .; V: TRBV7-2; J: TRBJ2-3; CDR3: CASSFTRPPDTQYF
size: .; V: TRBV5-5; J: TRBJ2-2; CDR3: CASSWSRNTGELFF
size: many; V: TRBV12-3/TRBV12-4; J: TRBJ1-2; CDR3: CASSLRGLGYTF
size: many; V: TRBV10-3; J: TRBJ2-3; CDR3: CALSSGGTDTQYF
size: .; V: TRBV12-3/TRBV12-4; J: TRBJ2-1; CDR3: CASSPTEDSYNEQFF
size: few; V: TRBV6-1; J: TRBJ2-3; CDR3: CASSEWSTATDTQYF
size: many; V: TRBV5-1; J: TRBJ2-4; CDR3: CASSLEFGNIQYF
size: many; V: TRBV24-1; J: TRBJ2-1; CDR3: CATSDGGGAYNEQFF
size: many; V: TRBV12-3/TRBV12-4; J: TRBJ2-3; CDR3: CANQRLVTDTQYF
size: many; V: TRBV20-1; J: TRBJ2-7; CDR3: CSARSEQNVYEQYF